The present entry profiles one T cell receptor beta chain with its context. Its specificity is unknown. This entry belongs to a study of post-analysis software for immune sequencing data. In the study overall: The cohort encompassed relapsing-remitting, secondary progressive and progressive-relapsing multiple sclerosis disease courses.

TCR beta libraries were prepared from cDNA with unique molecular identifiers. The T cell input of roughly 0.95 to 10 million gave a few hundred thousand cDNA molecules. One entry per CDR3 protein, called by TCRdb with MiXCR from the PCR reads. Altogether about 820,000 distinct CDR3 sequences are present, approximately 50% being singletons, with the ten largest covering approximately 4.5%. The CDR3 totals 13 residues. Germline-derived CDR1 and CDR2 are MNHEY and SVGAGI. The V end lost 6 bases, the J end lost 5 bases, and 11 bases lay between the germline ends. Regarding the study as a whole: Five or six TRBV segments, TRBV5-6, TRBV5-1 and TRBV20-1 among them, were found more frequent in patients than controls.

This sequence joins TRBV6-5 and TRBJ1-5; no firm D call. The source of this sequence is a girl aged 10 to 17 with multiple sclerosis. The material sequenced was blood. The CDR3 DNA is TGTGCCAGCAGCCGAGAAGTGGATCAGCCCCAGCATTTT. This encodes CASSREVDQPQHF.